This T cell receptor (beta chain) stems from a study of CD8+CD57+ T cells in acquired aplastic anemia. Across the study: The study obtained an average of 3.2 ug of DNA from sorted CD4+ and CD8+ cells.

V lost 6 bases to trimming and J lost 8 bases; unmatched junction nucleotides: 6. Germline-derived CDR1 and CDR2 are DFQATT and SNEGSKA (reference sequence). CDR3 length: 11 amino acids. Profiling of TCR beta VDJ combinations and CDR3 sequences used genomic DNA as template. Each CDR3 protein gets one entry after TCRdb re-called the reads with MiXCR. The sample holds about 98,000 distinct CDR3 sequences, about 67% seen once. The patients chosen for sequencing had shown expansion of CD8+CD57+ cells (detected by flow cytometry). Study results and limitations: Patients were compared with controls for CD8+ Simpson's diversity, and no significant difference emerged. Found in both controls and patients were almost 30 CD8+ CDR3 sequences.

A word on this clonotype: No antigen is known for it.

V is TRBV20-1 and J is TRBJ1-1; 7 bases map to TRBD1. The specimen sequenced was sorted CD4+, CD8+, or CD8+CD57+ T cells (not recorded which) from PBMCs. The sequence was collected from a human donor with aplastic anemia. The CDR3 loop is CSAWDSFEAFF. In DNA, the CDR3 is TGCAGTGCCTGGGACAGTTTCGAAGCTTTCTTT.